This T cell receptor beta chain was identified in a study of shared clonotypes between healthy human individuals. As to this clone: Its antigen remains unknown.

Within Nashville, Tennessee resided all donors, each a Caucasian adult. The CDR3 runs to 15 residues. The trim removed 5 bases at V and 6 bases at J, leaving 6 bases unmatched. The V gene's germline CDR1 is PRHDT and CDR2 FYEKMQ (reference sequence). Study results and caveats: Compared with clonotypes that all four donors shared, non-shared clonotypes had lower generation probabilities. On the whole, naive subsets had larger estimated richness than memory subsets had.

The data were produced by immunoSEQ multiplex PCR, yet TCRdb's version contains in-frame clones alone and is incomplete. The sample contains some 2,000,000 clones, roughly 96% of which appear only once. This chain uses TRBV13 with TRBJ2-2; 10 bases fit TRBD2. The TCR originated in a man younger than 35 in good health. The sequencing input was naive CD4+ T cells sorted from blood. Subset meaning: CD45RA+ positively selected. As DNA, the CDR3 is TGTGCCAGCAGCCCTCTAGCGGGAGTGGCCGGGGAGCTGTTTTTT. Translated: CASSPLAGVAGELFF.